The clone carrying this TCR beta chain appeared a few times. Its cognate antigen is unknown. This sample was taken from a study of T-cell reconstitution after alpha-beta-depleted transplantation in children. Trimming removed 6 bases from V and 1 base from J, with 11 bases in between. From germline, CDR1 is DFQATT and CDR2 SNEGSKA (reference sequence). This CDR3 has 13 amino acids. Library preparation (for TCRbeta) was performed with unique molecular identifiers. From the PCR reads, TCRdb called clonotypes with MiXCR, one entry per CDR3 protein. The repertoire holds around 94,000 distinct CDR3 sequences, with about 5.6% as singletons. Whole-study results and caveats: There were some patients whose high TCRbeta diversity at day 60 came from surviving recipient T cells and thymic progenitors. Hyperexpanded clones declined; after one year, newly produced T cells mostly supplied diversity. There were reportedly several hundred expanded graft clones from which alpha-beta T cells came about two months after transplant.

This specimen consisted of PBMCs, mostly from graft donor cells, obtained 60 days after TCRalphabeta/CD19-depleted stem cell transplant. The receptor comes from a female patient between 2 and 10 years old who had a stem cell transplant for Fanconi anemia, so the T cells may come from the graft donor. This chain uses TRBV20-1 with TRBJ2-3; no clear D. The CDR3 spells CSADTRGTDTQYF. CDR3 DNA sequence: TGCAGTGCCGATACACGGGGCACAGATACGCAGTATTTT.